This T cell receptor beta chain was profiled in a study of shared clonotypes between healthy human individuals. The CDR3 contains 17 residues. Germline assignment: CDR1 SGHDN and CDR2 FVKESK. V gave up 3 bases and J gave up 4 bases; unmatched junction bases: 9. In replicate PCRs of unsorted PBMC, 250 to 350 ng DNA, 25,000 to 35,000 T cell genomes, was used. Sequencing used immunoSEQ multiplex PCR; TCRdb keeps in-frame clones, though not all of them. The sample consists of around 500,000 clones, around 80% of them appearing once. The sequencing input was PBMCs. The chain links TRBV14 to TRBJ2-2; TRBD2 aligns across 9 bases. The sequence was obtained from a woman in her 40s in good health. Some clones in this sample may be carry-over from other donors' samples. CDR3 in amino acids: CASSQGGTSSGTGELFF. DNA of the CDR3: TGTGCCAGCAGCCAGGGGGGGACTAGCTCTGGCACCGGGGAGCTGTTTTTT. The entire variable domain, with the rest obtained from reference TRBV14 and TRBJ2-2, is as follows: EAGVTQFPSHSVIEKGQTVTLRCDPISGHDNLYWYRRVMGKEIKFLLHFVKESKQDESGMPNNRFLAERTGGTYSTLKVQPAELEDSGVYFCASSQGGTSSGTGELFFGEGSRLTVL.